This T cell receptor (beta chain) is drawn from a study of blood T cells in healthy people across ages (dated by TCRdb to the mid-2010s). For context, the study as a whole: In model experiments, template switching captured roughly one uniquely barcoded TCR beta cDNA molecule for every two T cells. Four age groups were formed from the donors: young (average 16 years), middle-aged (approximately 40), aged (approximately 60) and long-lived (less than 85). Using deep sequencing normalized with unique cDNA molecular identifiers, the study measured how TCR beta repertoire diversity changes with age. The study analyzed two additional independent replicas of 1 million unique cDNA reads from the same blood draw for two donors, one aged 18 to 29 and one aged 80 or older.

Donors were roughly 40 systemically healthy Caucasian individuals from Russia aged roughly 6 to 90 years. Each donor gave around 9.9 milliliters of peripheral blood, collected into EDTA-treated Vacutainer tubes. PBMCs were isolated by Ficoll-Paque density-gradient centrifugation, with at least 6 million obtained per sample. Trizol reagent was used to extract total RNA from PBMCs, with at least 5.5 micrograms per sample. The percentages of naive CD45RAhigh/CD27high T cells were determined by flow cytometry on a PBMC aliquot from every donor. Results and caveats for the whole study, not just this receptor: Compared with the aged group, the long-lived group had more naive CD4+ T cells, fewer expanded clones and increased TCR diversity, a pattern suggesting age selection. The CMV infection status of donors was not known, potentially confounding age-related changes in expanded clonotypes. As age increased, observed TCR beta diversity per million T cells dropped in a roughly linear way, and a significant reduction was already evident by age approximately 40. Estimates of total diversity based on one million sequenced T cells were regarded as lower bounds and as underestimates. Observed TCR beta diversity correlated strongly with the percentage of naive T cells measured by flow cytometry. Bulk unsorted PBMC profiling prevented conclusive comparison of naive and antigen-experienced compartments.

In regard to this clonotype: Its antigen is not yet known. Per-nucleotide qualities are absent, and no much larger clonotype sits a single base away.

The method was 5' RACE. The sequencer was an Illumina HiSeq 2500. A second about 7 to 11 cycle PCR used a sample-barcoded 5' primer and a J-beta primer mix. Each TCR beta cDNA molecule received a unique molecular identifier from a template-switch 5' adaptor carrying 12 random nucleotides. Each sample yielded at least 2.5 million CDR3-containing paired-end reads. First-strand cDNA was synthesized from all RNA with the Mint cDNA synthesis kit, primed by a TRBC-specific oligonucleotide. Following uracil-DNA glycosylase treatment, a first 18-cycle PCR with universal primers M1SS and BC2_uni_R was performed on all cDNA. In the source study's methods: Each sample was normalized by randomly selecting 1 million high-quality reads, each carrying a distinct molecular identifier. Reads sharing molecular identifiers were discarded rather than binned into consensus sequences. MiTCR, with a Q25 quality threshold and the strictest error-elimination algorithm, was used for CDR3 identification, clonotype clustering and error correction. A nonparametric unseen species model using Euler transformation provided a lower-bound estimate of total TCR beta diversity. TCRdb reprocessing: public reads trimmed at Q25 with fastp, clones called with MiXCR, in-frame beta chains kept. Each entry merges the rows of one CDR3 protein and shows their most common DNA and genes. The V and J calls shown here were made by TCRdb, not taken from the authors' results. The sample records approximately 800,000 distinct CDR3 sequences, 20% to 25% of which are singletons. The leading ten clones occupy 3% to 4.5% of the sample.

The CDR3 spans 15 residues, from the cysteine through the phenylalanine. Here the CDR3 DNA is all that survives: 45 bases in frame from base 1. The germline V gene (reference sequence) specifies LNHNV as CDR1 and YYDKDF as CDR2. Trimming leaves V shorter by 3 bases and J shorter by 7 bases, with the junction holding 4 bases beyond the gene matches. The same sample was also used in a study of T cells of mothers and their children. Per the second study: Donors were nine systemically healthy Caucasian individuals: three mothers and their six children. cDNA synthesis consumed the entire amount of extracted RNA, loaded at 1.5 ug RNA in each 15 ul reaction. Sample barcodes and 2-4 random nucleotides were added via the M1S primer in the second PCR. More than 8 million TCR beta CDR3 reads were obtained from each mother, and about 3 million reads were obtained from each child. Thymic selection similarly shapes TCR recombination output in related and unrelated pairs, with minor effect from inherited differences. Normalized repertoire overlap was always found to be slightly, but never significantly, higher in related mother-child pairs than in unrelated mother-child pairs. No persistent microchimeric T cell clones were found, with a detection sensitivity of around 100 clones per million clonotypes. In the study, deep NGS was used to compare the TCR beta repertoires of mothers and children, and features distinguishing related mother-child pairs from unrelated individuals were sought. Mothers averaged around 43 +/- 4 years of age and children averaged about 10 +/- 4 years. After adapter ligation with NEBNext reagents, the libraries were sequenced on Illumina HiSeq 2000 with 100+100 nt paired-end reads. To prevent cross-contamination, the mother and child libraries were prepared one month apart and sequenced in separate runs. For each donor, between roughly 500,000 and 2,300,000 distinct TCR beta clonotypes were identified. Naive TCR beta clonotypes were estimated from low-frequency clonotypes matched to each donor's FACS-determined naive share, without sorting.

Sequences were obtained from blood. The receptor comes from a boy under 18 in good health. Recombination joined TRBV15 with TRBJ2-2; the junction holds 11 bases that match TRBD1. The nucleotides read TGTGCCACCAGCAGTAGGACAGGGGGCCACGGGGAGCTGTTTTTT. It codes for CATSSRTGGHGELFF.